This is a list of T cell receptor beta chains from one sample in a study of cytomegalovirus exposure and HLA in healthy donors. Generated by immunoSEQ multiplex PCR, the TCRdb table keeps only in-frame clones and is missing some. The repertoire holds under 200,000 clones, with about 81% as singletons. The sample taken for sequencing was PBMCs. These receptors were collected from a woman in her forties or fifties in good health and CMV-seropositive. CDR3s include the opening cysteine and the closing phenylalanine or tryptophan. Fields, in order: D gene, J gene, V gene, CDR3 length, clone size, CDR3 protein, CDR3 DNA. The D gene is left open where the match is weak. Expanded clones are given a class, and other clones once, few, many or no size at all.

>NA|TRBJ2-7|TRBV6-5|15|NA
CASSSITGGGYEQYF
TGTGCCAGCAGTTCCATTACAGGGGGGGGTTACGAGCAGTACTTC
>NA|TRBJ1-6|TRBV2|15|NA
CASKEQGQYNSPLHF
TGTGCCAGCAAAGAACAAGGACAGTATAATTCACCCCTCCACTTT
>TRBD2|TRBJ2-7|TRBV6-5|15|NA
CASSYSNQGGSEQYF
TGTGCCAGCAGTTACTCGAATCAGGGAGGGTCCGAGCAGTACTTC
>TRBD1|TRBJ2-7|TRBV7-9|15|NA
CASSLGGRGPYEQYF
TGTGCCAGCAGCTTAGGCGGCAGGGGGCCCTACGAGCAGTACTTC
>NA|TRBJ2-1|TRBV11-2|15|NA
CASSLQGQPYNEQFF
TGTGCCAGCAGCTTACAAGGACAGCCCTACAATGAGCAGTTCTTC
>NA|TRBJ2-1|TRBV6-5|12|NA
CASSPRGVEQFF
TGTGCCAGCAGTCCCCGGGGAGTGGAGCAGTTCTTC
>NA|TRBJ2-1|TRBV2|15|NA
CASSEADLSRNEQFF
TGTGCCAGCAGTGAAGCTGACTTGTCAAGAAATGAGCAGTTCTTC
>TRBD2|TRBJ2-1|TRBV15|15|NA
CATSSLAGKVNEQFF
TGTGCCACCAGCAGCTTAGCGGGGAAGGTAAATGAGCAGTTCTTC
>TRBD2|TRBJ2-2|TRBV5-1|15|NA
CASSLGAGATGELFF
TGCGCCAGCAGCTTGGGAGCGGGGGCAACCGGGGAGCTGTTTTTT
>TRBD1|TRBJ2-3|TRBV5-1|15|NA
CASSYRTGRTDTQYF
TGCGCCAGCAGCTACCGGACAGGGAGGACAGATACGCAGTATTTT
>TRBD2|TRBJ2-1|TRBV7-6|15|NA
CASSLGRGGFYEQFF
TGTGCCAGCAGCTTAGGGCGGGGGGGCTTTTATGAGCAGTTCTTC
>NA|TRBJ2-2|TRBV4-1|18|NA
CASSQEEGGGANTGELFF
TGCGCCAGCAGCCAAGAAGAGGGAGGCGGCGCGAACACCGGGGAGCTGTTTTTT
>NA|TRBJ2-5|TRBV30|13|NA
CARGAGAQETQYF
TGTGCCAGGGGGGCGGGGGCCCAAGAGACCCAGTACTTC
>NA|TRBJ1-1|TRBV9|12|NA
CASSPITSEAFF
TGTGCCAGCAGCCCGATAACGAGTGAAGCTTTCTTT
>NA|TRBJ2-7|TRBV4-1|14|NA
CASSQSTGSYEQYF
TGCGCCAGCAGCCAATCGACAGGTTCCTACGAGCAGTACTTC
>TRBD2|TRBJ2-5|TRBV5-1|15|once
CASSLTASGLETQYF
TGCGCCAGCAGCTTGACTGCTAGCGGGTTGGAGACCCAGTACTTC
>TRBD1|TRBJ2-5|TRBV5-1|11|few
CASWDRETQYF
TGCGCCAGCTGGGACAGAGAGACCCAGTACTTC
>NA|TRBJ2-7|TRBV6-1|12|NA
CASSATGLEQYF
TGTGCCAGCAGTGCTACAGGGCTAGAGCAGTACTTC
>NA|TRBJ2-1|TRBV4-2|15|NA
CASSQERGRHNEQFF
TGTGCCAGCAGCCAAGAGCGGGGGCGCCACAATGAGCAGTTCTTC
>NA|TRBJ2-2|TRBV7-9|14|NA
CASSLGQPTGELFF
TGTGCCAGCAGCTTAGGACAGCCTACCGGGGAGCTGTTTTTT
>NA|TRBJ2-1|TRBV25-1|16|NA
CASSEYSGLSYNEQFF
TGTGCCAGCAGTGAATATTCAGGGCTTTCCTACAATGAGCAGTTCTTC
>NA|TRBJ1-5|TRBV18|13|NA
CASSDGLNQPQHF
TGTGCCAGCTCGGATGGACTAAATCAGCCCCAGCATTTT
>NA|TRBJ1-3|TRBV19|15|NA
CASTSTYSSGNTIYF
TGTGCCAGTACCTCGACATACTCCTCTGGAAACACCATATATTTT
>NA|TRBJ2-1|TRBV5-4|16|NA
CASSLQHPGESNEQFF
TGTGCCAGCAGCTTGCAGCATCCAGGGGAGTCCAATGAGCAGTTCTTC
>TRBD2|TRBJ2-3|TRBV4-1|15|NA
CASSQQAGGRGTQYF
TGCGCCAGCAGCCAACAAGCGGGGGGTCGTGGTACGCAGTATTTT
>TRBD1|TRBJ2-1|TRBV10-3|16|few
CAISGLIGQGRGEQFF
TGTGCCATCAGTGGGTTGATCGGACAGGGTCGAGGAGAGCAGTTCTTC
>TRBD2|TRBJ2-3|TRBV10-3|16|few
CAISDYQAGGTDTQYF
TGTGCCATCAGTGACTACCAAGCGGGAGGCACAGATACGCAGTATTTT
>NA|TRBJ1-3|TRBV18|17|NA
CASSPPARPTSGNTIYF
TGTGCCAGCTCACCACCGGCCAGGCCAACCTCTGGAAACACCATATATTTT
>NA|TRBJ2-5|TRBV2|15|NA
CASSEGQIFQETQYF
TGTGCCAGCAGTGAAGGACAAATCTTTCAAGAGACCCAGTACTTC
>TRBD2|TRBJ2-5|TRBV9|16|NA
CASSVVDSGGPQTQYF
TGTGCCAGCAGCGTAGTTGATAGCGGGGGGCCACAGACCCAGTACTTC
>TRBD1|TRBJ1-1|TRBV6-5|14|NA
CASRSDRGNTEAFF
TGTGCCAGCAGATCGGACAGGGGGAACACTGAAGCTTTCTTT
>TRBD1|TRBJ1-5|TRBV19|17|NA
CASRIGVGQGEYQPQHF
TGTGCCAGTAGGATAGGGGTAGGACAGGGCGAATATCAGCCCCAGCATTTT
>NA|TRBJ1-1|TRBV29-1|14|NA
CSVREGTGNTEAFF
TGCAGCGTGCGAGAAGGAACGGGGAACACTGAAGCTTTCTTT
>NA|TRBJ1-6|TRBV27|15|NA
CASRDSNSYNSPLHF
TGTGCCAGCAGGGACAGTAACTCCTATAATTCACCCCTCCACTTT
>NA|TRBJ1-5|TRBV7-2|17|NA
CASSLGGWSASNQPQHF
TGTGCCAGCAGCTTAGGAGGGTGGTCAGCTAGCAATCAGCCCCAGCATTTT
>NA|TRBJ2-7|TRBV27|14|NA
CASSFGRSSYEQYF
TGTGCCAGCAGTTTTGGGCGAAGCTCCTACGAGCAGTACTTC
>NA|TRBJ1-5|TRBV2|15|NA
CASSLTGSQNQPQHF
TGTGCCAGCAGTTTAACCGGGTCCCAGAATCAGCCCCAGCATTTT
>NA|TRBJ1-1|TRBV7-8|12|NA
CASKGGAGEAFF
TGTGCCAGCAAGGGAGGGGCGGGGGAAGCTTTCTTT
>NA|TRBJ1-1|TRBV19|14|NA
CASSNTGIRAEAFF
TGTGCCAGTAGTAACACAGGGATTAGGGCTGAAGCTTTCTTT
>TRBD1|TRBJ2-2|TRBV23-1|15|NA
CASSNTGGNTGELFF
TGCGCCAGCAGTAATACAGGGGGCAACACCGGGGAGCTGTTTTTT
>NA|TRBJ2-7|TRBV9|14|few
CASSVGYRDYEQYF
TGTGCCAGCAGCGTAGGCTACAGGGACTACGAGCAGTACTTC
>TRBD1|TRBJ1-1|TRBV6-1|13|NA
CASRRTGAAEAFF
TGTGCCAGCAGGAGAACAGGGGCCGCTGAAGCTTTCTTT
>NA|TRBJ2-3|TRBV5-1|15|NA
CASSLAGDGTDTQYF
TGCGCCAGCAGCTTGGCAGGGGACGGCACAGATACGCAGTATTTT
>TRBD1|TRBJ1-3|TRBV6-1|14|few
CASTWDSLERTIYF
TGTGCCAGCACCTGGGACAGCCTAGAGCGCACCATATATTTT
>NA|TRBJ2-3|TRBV19|13|few
CASSSGSTDTQYF
TGTGCCAGTAGTTCGGGAAGCACAGATACGCAGTATTTT